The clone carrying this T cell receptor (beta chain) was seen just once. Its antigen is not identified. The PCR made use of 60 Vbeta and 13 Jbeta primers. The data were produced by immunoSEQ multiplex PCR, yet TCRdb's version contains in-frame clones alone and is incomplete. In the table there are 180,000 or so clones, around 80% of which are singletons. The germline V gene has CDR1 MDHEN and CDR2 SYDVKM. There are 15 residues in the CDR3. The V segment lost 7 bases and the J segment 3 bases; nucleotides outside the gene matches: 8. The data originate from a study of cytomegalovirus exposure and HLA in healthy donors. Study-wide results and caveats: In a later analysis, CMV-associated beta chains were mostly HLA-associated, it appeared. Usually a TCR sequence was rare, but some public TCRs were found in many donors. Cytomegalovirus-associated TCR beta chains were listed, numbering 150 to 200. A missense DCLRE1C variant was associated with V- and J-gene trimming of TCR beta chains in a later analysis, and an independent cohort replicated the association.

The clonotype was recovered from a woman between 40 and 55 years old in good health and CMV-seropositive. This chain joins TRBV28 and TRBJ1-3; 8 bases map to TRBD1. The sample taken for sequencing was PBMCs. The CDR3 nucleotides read TGTGCCAGCACTCCAGGGGGCGCGGGTGGAAACACCATATATTTT. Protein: CASTPGGAGGNTIYF.